What follows describes a single T cell receptor beta chain. This clonotype came up a few times. This receptor's antigen is unknown. No base-level quality is on record; no much larger clone is a single base apart. Receptors were amplified or captured by PCR. Sequenced on an Illumina HiSeq 2500. Molecular barcoding was employed in the preparation of TCR libraries, with unique molecular identifiers being used to normalize TCRbeta repertoire quantification. TCRdb reanalyzed the raw reads on its own, using fastp at Q25 for trimming and MiXCR for clone calling, and kept in-frame beta chains. Rows are combined by CDR3 protein, so each entry shows the most common genes and DNA. In this sample the table shows fewer than 250,000 distinct CDR3 sequences, approximately 17% of which occur a single time. 43% of the sample rests with the top ten. The sample's treatment or condition label, decoded: allogeneic hematopoietic cell transplantation with graft depleted of TCRalphabeta T cells and CD19 B cells. TCRalphabeta/CD19-depleted allogeneic hematopoietic cell grafts were given to the transplant recipients, all of whom were children.

V drops 6 bases and J drops 1 base, leaving 9 bases in between. Inclusive of the bounding cysteine and phenylalanine, the CDR3 is 14 residues long. Kept here is only the CDR3 DNA, which spans 42 bases and is read in frame from base 1. The germline V gene (reference sequence) sets CDR1 to LNHDA and CDR2 to SQIVND. The data stem from a study of T-cell reconstitution after alpha-beta-depleted transplantation in children (dated by TCRdb to the mid-2010s). Context from the whole study: Using TCR repertoire profiling, the study quantitatively followed how T-cell immune reconstitution unfolded in children after TCRalphabeta/CD19-depleted allogeneic hematopoietic cell transplantation. What the study reported, not specific to this receptor: Apparently early alphabetaT-cell count recovery about two months after transplant reportedly relied on only several hundred rapidly expanded clones derived from non-depleted graft cells. Hyperexpanded clone frequencies declined over subsequent months; after one year, T-cell counts and TCRbeta diversity were mostly attributed to newly produced T cells. In some patients, the high TCRbeta diversity seen at day 60 was put down to recipient T cells and intrathymic progenitors that had survived conditioning.

The clonotype was recovered from a male patient aged 2 to 9 who had a stem cell transplant for acute lymphoblastic leukemia, so the T cells may come from the graft donor. The material was PBMCs, mostly from graft donor cells, obtained 360 days after TCRalphabeta/CD19-depleted stem cell transplant. The chain is assembled from TRBV19 and TRBJ2-2, with TRBD1 as a weak D call on 5 bases. The base sequence is TGTGCCAGTAGGCAAAGGGGGAACACCGGGGAGCTGTTTTTT. This yields the protein CASRQRGNTGELFF.